The next 25 T cell receptor beta chains were all read from a single sample in a study of shared clonotypes between healthy human individuals. Profiling relied on immunoSEQ multiplex PCR, and the TCRdb table lists in-frame clones only, not all of them. This repertoire shows over 2 million clones, 85% to 95% found once; its top ten account for 0.1% to 0.15%. The specimen sequenced was naive CD4+ T cells sorted from blood. This sample's subset: CD45RA+ positively selected. These receptors all stem from a man younger than 30 in good health.

The chain uses TRBV11-3 and TRBJ2-1; D not certain. Germline V gene data show CDR1 as SGHNT and CDR2 as YENEEA. This CDR3 is 11 amino acids long. V lost 5 bases and J lost 5, with 4 bases in between. In nucleotides, the CDR3 is TGTGCCAGCAGCGCTGACAATGAGCAGTTCTTC. Its translation: CASSADNEQFF. Combining the CDR3 with reference TRBV11-3 and TRBJ2-1 gives the whole variable domain EAGVVQSPRYKIIEKKQPVAFWCNPISGHNTLYWYLQNLGQGPELLIRYENEEAVDDSQLPKDRFSAERLKGVDSTLKIQPAELGDSAVYLCASSADNEQFFGPGTRLTVL.

The table lists this clone with a count of one. The chain employs TRBV7-9 and TRBJ2-5; TRBD1 aligns across 10 bases. The CDR3 totals 15 residues. Germline V lookup: CDR1 SEHNR, CDR2 FQNEAQ (reference sequence). Losses at the gene ends were 4 bases for V and 1 base for J; bases not matched to a gene: 3. Here the CDR3 reads CASSSGQGLQETQYF. The CDR3 DNA follows: TGTGCCAGCAGCTCGGGACAGGGGCTCCAAGAGACCCAGTACTTC.

V gene TRBV2 combines with J gene TRBJ2-7, with D possibly TRBD1 on 6 matching bases. The germline V gene has CDR1 SNHLY and CDR2 FYNNEI. V gave up 5 bases and J gave up 4 bases, with 9 bases separating them. This CDR3 spans 12 amino acids. CDR3 in amino acids: CASSTGQYEQYF. Written as DNA, the CDR3 is TGTGCCAGCAGTACCGGACAGTACGAGCAGTACTTC.

V usage is TRBV7-2 and J usage is TRBJ1-1; 7 nucleotides line up with TRBD1. The CDR3 sequence is 15 residues long. Looked up from germline, CDR1 is SGHTA and CDR2 is FQGNSA. Trimming took 4 bases from V and 11 from J; bases not matched to a gene: 16. The CDR3, as DNA: TGTGCCAGCAGCTCAACTACCGGGACAGACCTGCCCGCTTTCTTT. It encodes CASSSTTGTDLPAFF.

This rearrangement joins TRBV5-1 to TRBJ2-7; the D call may be TRBD1 or TRBD2 (5 bases each). The CDR3 is 15 residues long. CDR1 is SGHRS and CDR2 is YFSETQ in the germline V gene. Trimming removed 3 bases at V and 0 bases at J, with 13 bases between. The CDR3 DNA reads as TGCGCCAGCAGCTACGACAGCGGAAGCTCCTACGAGCAGTACTTC. Protein product: CASSYDSGSSYEQYF.

The chain links TRBV19 to TRBJ1-1; 9 bases agree with TRBD1. Germline CDR1 is LNHDA and CDR2 is SQIVND (reference sequence). The CDR3 has 13 residues. Trimming cost V 10 bases and J 6 bases; bases outside gene matches: 9. CDR3 residues: CAIAGQGGSEAFF. CDR3 in DNA: TGTGCCATCGCGGGACAGGGTGGGTCTGAAGCTTTCTTT.

Only one count was recorded for this clone. The CDR3 region is CASSLAVGQYF. The CDR3 coding sequence is TGTGCCAGCAGCTTAGCCGTGGGGCAGTATTTT. The chain employs TRBV7-2 and TRBJ2-3; no firm D call. V was cut by 0 bases and J by 11 bases, with 6 bases left in between. Germline CDR1 and CDR2: SGHTA and FQGNSA. The CDR3 runs to 11 residues.

V and J are TRBV30 and TRBJ1-6; D might be TRBD1 (5 bases). CDR1 and CDR2 from the germline V gene are GTSNPN and SVGIG (reference sequence). The CDR3 has 14 residues. V gave up 0 bases and J gave up 10 bases, with 13 bases separating them. CDR3 sequence: CAWSVDSFESPLHF. The CDR3 bases are TGTGCCTGGAGTGTAGACAGTTTTGAATCACCCCTCCACTTT.

This chain connects TRBV30 to TRBJ1-5; TRBD1 is a possible D gene (5 bases). CDR1 GTSNPN and CDR2 SVGIG come from the germline V gene (reference sequence). The CDR3 is made up of 14 amino acids. V was trimmed by 5 bases and J by 3 bases, leaving 14 bases between them. The CDR3 DNA reads as TGTGCCTGGGCGGGGCCCCACCCCAATCAGCCCCAGCATTTT. Amino acids: CAWAGPHPNQPQHF. The whole variable domain, remainder taken from reference TRBV30 and TRBJ1-5, is SQTIHQWPATLVQPVGSPLSLECTVEGTSNPNLYWYRQAAGRGLQLLFYSVGIGQISSEVPQNLSASRPQDRQFILSSKKLLLSDSGFYLCAWAGPHPNQPQHFGDGTRLSIL.

As concerns this clone: A much more abundant neighbour one base away suggests this may be a read error. The V call is TRBV28, the J call TRBJ1-1; D remains unclear. V was clipped by 8 bases and J by 3 bases, with 10 bases between them. The CDR3 runs 12 residues. From germline, CDR1 is MDHEN and CDR2 SYDVKM. The CDR3 is CASYSEDTEAFF. In nucleotides, the CDR3 is TGTGCCAGCTACTCAGAAGACACTGAAGCTTTCTTT. Complete variable domain (other parts from reference TRBV28 and TRBJ1-1): DVKVTQSSRYLVKRTGEKVFLECVQDMDHENMFWYRQDPGLGLRLIYFSYDVKMKEKGDIPEGYSVSREKKERFSLILESASTNQTSMYLCASYSEDTEAFFGQGTRLTVV.

J is TRBJ1-2 and V is TRBV30; TRBD1 might be the D (6 bases). The CDR3 runs 15 residues. The V and J ends lost 2 bases and 0 bases respectively, with 13 bases between them. Per germline, CDR1 GTSNPN and CDR2 SVGIG (reference sequence). CDR3 bases: TGTGCCTGGAGTCCCCCAGGGGTCCCTAACTATGGCTACACCTTC. Protein product: CAWSPPGVPNYGYTF.

The chain couples TRBV4-2 to TRBJ1-3; D is unclear. Deletions cut 7 bases from V and 0 bases from J, with 7 bases between. Per germline, CDR1 LGHNA and CDR2 YNFKEQ. The CDR3 consists of 13 residues. CDR3: CASMANSGNTIYF. CDR3 nucleotide sequence: TGTGCCAGCATGGCGAACTCTGGAAACACCATATATTTT.

The gene calls are TRBV2 and TRBJ2-7; tentatively, D is TRBD1 or TRBD2 (6 bases each). The V end lost 5 bases, the J end lost 0 bases, and 11 bases lay between the germline ends. The V gene's germline CDR1 is SNHLY and CDR2 FYNNEI. CDR3 length: 14 residues. CDR3 loop: CASSRGQLSYEQYF. Here the CDR3 DNA reads TGTGCCAGCAGTCGGGGGCAACTCTCCTACGAGCAGTACTTC.

The chain joins TRBV10-3 to TRBJ2-7; TRBD2 might be the D (7 bases). Germline CDR1 is ENHRY and CDR2 is SYGVKD. V was trimmed by 3 bases and J by 4 bases, leaving 22 bases between them. The CDR3 runs 17 residues. The CDR3 coding sequence is TGTGCCATCAGTGACCCCCAACCGGGGGGCCAAGGGTACGAGCAGTACTTC. As protein: CAISDPQPGGQGYEQYF.

The chain has TRBV4-1 and TRBJ2-7; tentatively, D is TRBD1 or TRBD2 (6 bases each). CDR1 is MGHRA and CDR2 is YSYEKL in the germline V gene. With 2 bases removed from V and 2 bases from J, the gap between germline ends came to 16 bases. The CDR3 is made up of 16 amino acids. CDR3: CASSQWGASRTYEQYF. The CDR3 DNA sequence: TGCGCCAGCAGCCAATGGGGGGCTAGTCGAACCTACGAGCAGTACTTC.

The chain has TRBV6-1 and TRBJ1-5; 9 nucleotides align to TRBD1. After removal of 3 bases from V and 5 bases from J, the junction contained 5 bases not matched to a gene. The germline gives CDR1 MNHNS, CDR2 SASEGT. This CDR3 has 15 residues. The CDR3 is CASSEGQGPYQPQHF. The CDR3 DNA reads as TGTGCCAGCAGTGAGGGACAGGGCCCCTATCAGCCCCAGCATTTT.

The V and J genes are TRBV5-4 and TRBJ2-2; 11 bases align to TRBD2. The CDR3 totals 16 residues. Germline CDR1 SGHNT, CDR2 YYREEE (reference sequence). The V and J ends lost 0 bases and 6 bases, in that order; junction bases with no gene match: 4. In DNA, the CDR3 is TGTGCCAGCAGCTTGGGACTAGCGGGACTCCCCGGGGAGCTGTTTTTT. Protein product: CASSLGLAGLPGELFF.

In regard to this clone: Other DNA sequences in this specimen translate into the identical CDR3. This chain uses TRBV6-1 with TRBJ2-2, with D perhaps matching TRBD2 (6 bases). CDR1 MNHNS and CDR2 SASEGT come from the germline V gene. The CDR3 is made up of 13 amino acids. Trimming left V 3 bases short and J 5 bases short, with 7 bases between. The CDR3 DNA follows: TGTGCCAGCAGTGAGGGGGGAACCGGGGAGCTGTTTTTT. This sequence encodes CASSEGGTGELFF.

This chain uses TRBV7-2 with TRBJ1-1; D gene uncertain. Trimming cost V 5 bases and J 5 bases, with 15 bases left between them. The CDR3 extends over 14 amino acids. Germline V gene sequence: CDR1 SGHTA, CDR2 FQGNSA. CDR3 protein: CASSPQRGGTEAFF. The DNA of the CDR3 is TGTGCCAGCAGCCCGCAACGGGGTGGTACTGAAGCTTTCTTT.

This chain connects TRBV30 to TRBJ1-1; D call uncertain. Germline V gives CDR1 GTSNPN, CDR2 SVGIG (reference sequence). CDR3 length: 12 residues. The V end lost 0 bases, the J end lost 4 bases, and 6 bases lay between the germline ends. CDR3 sequence (DNA): TGTGCCTGGAGTGTCGACGGCACTGAAGCTTTCTTT. Translation: CAWSVDGTEAFF.

The rearrangement links TRBV29-1 to TRBJ1-1, with D possibly matching TRBD1 (6 bases). Germline V gene sequence: CDR1 SQVTM, CDR2 ANQGSEA. This CDR3 contains 14 residues. Trimming left V 3 bases short and J 11 bases short, with 22 bases between. CDR3 in amino acids: CSVDADRPGLRAFF. CDR3 in DNA: TGCAGCGTTGACGCAGACAGGCCCGGCCTACGCGCTTTCTTT.

This clone has only one observation. This chain uses TRBV6-6 with TRBJ2-2; TRBD1 aligns across 8 bases. The length of the CDR3 is 16 residues. Per the germline V gene, CDR1 is MNHNY and CDR2 is SVGAGI (reference sequence). J was trimmed by 1 base and V by 4 bases; bases with no gene match: 5. In DNA form, the CDR3 reads TGTGCCAGCAGTTCCTCCGGGACAGGGAACACCGGGGAGCTGTTTTTT. Its protein is CASSSSGTGNTGELFF.

The V call is TRBV2, the J call TRBJ2-5; 7 nucleotides match TRBD1. TRBJ2-7 explains the end of the DNA better; the J call may be wrong. Germline V lookup: CDR1 SNHLY, CDR2 FYNNEI. This CDR3 has 13 residues. The CDR3 DNA reads TGTGCCAGCAGGAACAGGGGTCCATACGAGCAGTACTTC. Translation: CASRNRGPYEQYF.

The chain has TRBV9 and TRBJ2-7; TRBD2 matches 15 bases. The length of the CDR3 is 19 residues. CDR1 is SGDLS and CDR2 is YYNGEE in the germline V gene. The V segment lost 0 bases and the J segment 0 bases; nucleotides outside the gene matches: 7. This chain's CDR3 is CASSVAGTSGGTSSYEQYF. The CDR3 coding sequence is TGTGCCAGCAGCGTAGCTGGGACTAGCGGGGGGACTAGCTCCTACGAGCAGTACTTC.

CDR3 nucleotides: TGTGCCAGCAGTAGGGGGGCCCAAGAGACCCAGTACTTC. This encodes CASSRGAQETQYF. The genes are TRBV7-8 and TRBJ2-5; D might be TRBD1 or TRBD2, each matching 6 bases. The V gene's germline CDR1 is SGHVS and CDR2 FQNEAQ. The CDR3 loop spans 13 amino acids. V was shortened by 6 bases and J by 1 base, with 9 bases between the two germline ends.